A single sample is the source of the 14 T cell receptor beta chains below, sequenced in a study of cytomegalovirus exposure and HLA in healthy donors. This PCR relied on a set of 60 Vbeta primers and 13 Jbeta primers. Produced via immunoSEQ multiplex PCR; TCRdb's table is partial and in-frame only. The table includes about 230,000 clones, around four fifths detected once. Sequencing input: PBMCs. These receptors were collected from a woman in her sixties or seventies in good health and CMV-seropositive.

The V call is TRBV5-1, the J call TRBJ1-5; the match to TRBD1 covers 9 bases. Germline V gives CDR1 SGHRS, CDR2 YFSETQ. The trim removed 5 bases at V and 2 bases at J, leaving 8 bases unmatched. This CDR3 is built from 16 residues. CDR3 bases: TGCGCCAGCAGTCCCGGGACAGGGAGTGGCAATCAGCCCCAGCATTTT. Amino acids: CASSPGTGSGNQPQHF.

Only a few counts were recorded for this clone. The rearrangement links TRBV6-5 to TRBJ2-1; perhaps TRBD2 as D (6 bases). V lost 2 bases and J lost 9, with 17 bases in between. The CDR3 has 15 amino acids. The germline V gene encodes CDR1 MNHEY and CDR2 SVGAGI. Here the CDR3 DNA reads TGTGCCAGCAGTTACCAGGTCGGGAGTCACGGTGAGCAGTTCTTC. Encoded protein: CASSYQVGSHGEQFF.

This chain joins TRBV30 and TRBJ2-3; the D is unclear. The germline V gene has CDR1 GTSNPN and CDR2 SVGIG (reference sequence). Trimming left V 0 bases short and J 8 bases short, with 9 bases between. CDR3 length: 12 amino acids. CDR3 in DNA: TGTGCCTGGAGTGTAGGAGTGAGTACGCAGTATTTT. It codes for CAWSVGVSTQYF.

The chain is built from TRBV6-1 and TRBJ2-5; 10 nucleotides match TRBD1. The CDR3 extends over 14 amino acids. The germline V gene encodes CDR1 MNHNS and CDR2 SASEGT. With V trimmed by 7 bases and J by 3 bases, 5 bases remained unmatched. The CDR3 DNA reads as TGTGCCAGCACGCCCGGGACAGGGGAAGAGACCCAGTACTTC. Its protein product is CASTPGTGEETQYF.

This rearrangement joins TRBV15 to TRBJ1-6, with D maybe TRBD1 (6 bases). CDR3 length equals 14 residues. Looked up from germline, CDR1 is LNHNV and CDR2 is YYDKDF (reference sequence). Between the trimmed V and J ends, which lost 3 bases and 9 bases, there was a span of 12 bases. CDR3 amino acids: CATSRNRVGSPLHF. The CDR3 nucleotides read TGTGCCACCAGCAGGAACAGGGTTGGTTCACCCCTCCACTTT.

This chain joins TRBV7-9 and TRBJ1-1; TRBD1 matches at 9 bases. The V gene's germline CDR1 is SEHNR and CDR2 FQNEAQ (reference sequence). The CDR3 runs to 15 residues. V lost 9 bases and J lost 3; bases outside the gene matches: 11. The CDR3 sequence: CASTPQQGAYTEAFF. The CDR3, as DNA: TGTGCCAGTACACCACAACAGGGGGCCTACACTGAAGCTTTCTTT.

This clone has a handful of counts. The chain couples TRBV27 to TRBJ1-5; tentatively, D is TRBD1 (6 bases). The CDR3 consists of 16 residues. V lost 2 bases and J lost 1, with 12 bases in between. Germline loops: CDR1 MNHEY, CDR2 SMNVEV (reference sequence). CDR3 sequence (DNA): TGTGCCAGCAGTTTACTAGGGGGAAGCAGCAATCAGCCCCAGCATTTT. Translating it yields CASSLLGGSSNQPQHF.

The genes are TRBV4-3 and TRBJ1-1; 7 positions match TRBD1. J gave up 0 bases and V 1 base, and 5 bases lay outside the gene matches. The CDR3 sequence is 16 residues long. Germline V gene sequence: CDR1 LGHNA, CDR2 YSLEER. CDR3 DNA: TGCGCCAGCAGCCAAGGGGACAGAGGGGTGAACACTGAAGCTTTCTTT. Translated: CASSQGDRGVNTEAFF.

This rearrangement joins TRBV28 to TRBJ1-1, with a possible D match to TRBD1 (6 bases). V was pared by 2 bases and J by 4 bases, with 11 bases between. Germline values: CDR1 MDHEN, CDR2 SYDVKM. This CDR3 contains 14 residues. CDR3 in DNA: TGTGCCAGCAGTTTAGGGGGCGCTAGCACTGAAGCTTTCTTT. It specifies CASSLGGASTEAFF. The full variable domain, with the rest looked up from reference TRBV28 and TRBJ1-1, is DVKVTQSSRYLVKRTGEKVFLECVQDMDHENMFWYRQDPGLGLRLIYFSYDVKMKEKGDIPEGYSVSREKKERFSLILESASTNQTSMYLCASSLGGASTEAFFGQGTRLTVV.

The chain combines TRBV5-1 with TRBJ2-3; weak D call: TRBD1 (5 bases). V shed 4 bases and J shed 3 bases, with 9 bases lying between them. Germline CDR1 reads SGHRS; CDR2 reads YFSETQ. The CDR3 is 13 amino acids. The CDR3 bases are TGCGCCAGCAGCGACAGCCAAACAGATACGCAGTATTTT. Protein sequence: CASSDSQTDTQYF. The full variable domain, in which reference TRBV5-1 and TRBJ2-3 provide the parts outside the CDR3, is KAGVTQTPRYLIKTRGQQVTLSCSPISGHRSVSWYQQTPGQGLQFLFEYFSETQRNKGNFPGRFSGRQFSNSRSEMNVSTLELGDSALYLCASSDSQTDTQYFGPGTRLTVL.

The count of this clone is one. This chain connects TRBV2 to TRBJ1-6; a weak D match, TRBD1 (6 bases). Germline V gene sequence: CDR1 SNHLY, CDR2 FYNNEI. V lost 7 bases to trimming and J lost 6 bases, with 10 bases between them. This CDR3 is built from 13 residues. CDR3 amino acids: CASMGTTNSPLHF. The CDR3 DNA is TGTGCCAGCATGGGGACAACTAATTCACCCCTCCACTTT.

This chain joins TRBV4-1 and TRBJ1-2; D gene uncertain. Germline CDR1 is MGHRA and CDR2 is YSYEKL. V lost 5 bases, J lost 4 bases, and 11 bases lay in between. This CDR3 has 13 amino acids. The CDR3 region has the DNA TGCGCCAGCAGCGGTATGCGGGGCTATGGCTACACCTTC. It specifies CASSGMRGYGYTF.

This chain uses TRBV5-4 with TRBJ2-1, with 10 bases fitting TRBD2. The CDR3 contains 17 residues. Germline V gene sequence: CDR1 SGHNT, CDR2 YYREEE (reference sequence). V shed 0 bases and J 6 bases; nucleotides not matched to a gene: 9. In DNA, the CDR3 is TGTGCCAGCAGCTTGGTCCCATTAGCGGGGGGCCGCAATGAGCAGTTCTTC. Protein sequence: CASSLVPLAGGRNEQFF.

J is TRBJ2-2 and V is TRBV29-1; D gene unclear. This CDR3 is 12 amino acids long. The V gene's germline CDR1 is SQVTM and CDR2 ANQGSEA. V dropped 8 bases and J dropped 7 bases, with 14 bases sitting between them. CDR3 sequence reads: CSPIEVDGELFF. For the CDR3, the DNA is TGCAGCCCGATAGAGGTGGACGGGGAGCTGTTTTTT.